This T cell receptor (beta chain) originates from a study of blood T cell repertoires in COVID-19. Study information: Nucleic acid was either cDNA or gDNA, and it came from T cells, B-cell-depleted T cells, or PBMCs.

The length of the CDR3 is 16 residues. CDR1 and CDR2 (germline): SGHVS, FQNEAQ. The V end lost 1 base, the J end lost 0 bases, and 9 bases lay between the germline ends. Sequencing used immunoSEQ multiplex PCR; TCRdb keeps in-frame clones, though not all of them. There are more than 60,000 clones in the sample; over 75% occur only once, and 40% to 45% lies in the top ten. During active infection, Seattle patients enrolled and were then monitored through disease. This TCR derives from a woman aged 60-75 years with COVID-19, enrolled during active disease. The V and J genes are TRBV7-8 and TRBJ2-2; possibly TRBD1 for D (6 bases). The sequenced material came from peripheral blood. The CDR3 nucleotides read TGTGCCAGCAGCTTAGGAAGGGGGACGAACACCGGGGAGCTGTTTTTT. This sequence encodes CASSLGRGTNTGELFF. Based on the CDR3 plus reference TRBV7-8 and TRBJ2-2, the full variable domain is GAGVSQSPRYKVAKRGQDVALRCDPISGHVSLFWYQQALGQGPEFLTYFQNEAQLDKSGLPSDRFFAERPEGSVSTLKIQRTQQEDSAVYLCASSLGRGTNTGELFFGEGSRLTVL.